These T cell receptor beta chains were read from a single sample in a study of shared clonotypes between healthy human individuals. Generated by immunoSEQ multiplex PCR, the TCRdb table keeps only in-frame clones and is missing some. The table shows under 550,000 clones, with 96% occurring only once. The sequenced material came from naive CD4+ T cells sorted from blood. The receptors come from a woman aged 30 to 39 in good health. CDR3s include the opening cysteine and the closing phenylalanine or tryptophan. A D gene is named only where the DNA matches it firmly. Clone sizes are given selectively: once, few, many, or a class where the clone is expanded.

V gene: TRBV19
D gene: -
clone size: -
CDR3 length: 11
J gene: TRBJ1-5
CDR3 DNA: TGTGCCAGTGCCTTCGGCAGCACCCAGCATTTT
CDR3 protein: CASAFGSTQHF

V gene: TRBV4-1
D gene: -
clone size: -
CDR3 length: 16
J gene: TRBJ2-1
CDR3 DNA: TGCGCCAGCAGCTACCACGGGAGTGGGTCCTACAATGAGCAGTTCTTC
CDR3 protein: CASSYHGSGSYNEQFF

V gene: TRBV20-1
D gene: TRBD1
clone size: few
CDR3 length: 10
J gene: TRBJ1-2
CDR3 DNA: TGCAGACAGGGGGCAGATGGCTACACCTTC
CDR3 protein: CRQGADGYTF

V gene: TRBV4-1
D gene: -
clone size: -
CDR3 length: 15
J gene: TRBJ2-7
CDR3 DNA: TGCGCCAGCAGCCAAGGACGGCAGGGGGGCCACGAGCAGTACTTC
CDR3 protein: CASSQGRQGGHEQYF

V gene: TRBV5-1
D gene: -
clone size: few
CDR3 length: 15
J gene: TRBJ1-5
CDR3 DNA: TGCGCCAGCAGCTTGAGTGGGGAGGGCAATCAGCCCCAGCATTTT
CDR3 protein: CASSLSGEGNQPQHF

V gene: TRBV7-2
D gene: TRBD2
clone size: -
CDR3 length: 17
J gene: TRBJ2-3
CDR3 DNA: TGTGCCAGCAGCTTAGTAGGGACTAGCGGGAGGACAGATACGCAGTATTTT
CDR3 protein: CASSLVGTSGRTDTQYF

V gene: TRBV9
D gene: -
clone size: -
CDR3 length: 15
J gene: TRBJ1-5
CDR3 DNA: TGTGCCAGCAGCGGAAGAGATGACAGAGATCAGCCCCAGCATTTT
CDR3 protein: CASSGRDDRDQPQHF

V gene: TRBV4-1
D gene: -
clone size: -
CDR3 length: 16
J gene: TRBJ2-7
CDR3 DNA: TGCGCCAGCAGCCAGGGCTTTGCCGGGAAGACCTACGAGCAGTACTTC
CDR3 protein: CASSQGFAGKTYEQYF

V gene: TRBV7-2
D gene: TRBD2
clone size: -
CDR3 length: 17
J gene: TRBJ2-3
CDR3 DNA: TGTGCCAGCAGCTTAGCCTTAGCGGGACTTATCGTGGATACGCAGTATTTT
CDR3 protein: CASSLALAGLIVDTQYF

V gene: TRBV2
D gene: TRBD1
clone size: -
CDR3 length: 14
J gene: TRBJ1-4
CDR3 DNA: TGTGCCAGCAGGGCACAGGGGGCGGGTGAAAAACTGTTTTTT
CDR3 protein: CASRAQGAGEKLFF

V gene: TRBV5-4
D gene: TRBD2
clone size: -
CDR3 length: 13
J gene: TRBJ2-7
CDR3 DNA: TGTGCCAGCAGCCCGGGGGGGACCTACGAGCAGTACTTC
CDR3 protein: CASSPGGTYEQYF

V gene: TRBV5-1
D gene: TRBD2
clone size: -
CDR3 length: 16
J gene: TRBJ2-2
CDR3 DNA: TGCGCCAGCAGCTTGACTAGCGGGATAGGAACCGGGGAGCTGTTTTTT
CDR3 protein: CASSLTSGIGTGELFF

V gene: TRBV28
D gene: TRBD2
clone size: -
CDR3 length: 18
J gene: TRBJ2-7
CDR3 DNA: TGTGCCAGCAGTTTATCCCCGTCTAGCGGGAGGGCGTCCTACGAGCAGTACTTC
CDR3 protein: CASSLSPSSGRASYEQYF

V gene: TRBV5-4
D gene: -
clone size: -
CDR3 length: 12
J gene: TRBJ2-7
CDR3 DNA: TGTGCCAGCAGAACTCTAGGGGGCGAGCAGTACTTC
CDR3 protein: CASRTLGGEQYF

V gene: TRBV15
D gene: TRBD2
clone size: once
CDR3 length: 16
J gene: TRBJ2-5
CDR3 DNA: TGTGCCACCAGCAGAGATTTTAACCTAGCGGGAGGCGGGCAGTACTTC
CDR3 protein: CATSRDFNLAGGGQYF

V gene: TRBV5-1
D gene: TRBD2
clone size: -
CDR3 length: 14
J gene: TRBJ2-3
CDR3 DNA: TGCGCCAGCACCCTGGCGGGAGGCACAGATACGCAGTATTTT
CDR3 protein: CASTLAGGTDTQYF

V gene: TRBV5-1
D gene: -
clone size: -
CDR3 length: 12
J gene: TRBJ2-7
CDR3 DNA: TGCGCCAGCAGCTTGCCCCCGGACGAGCAGTACTTC
CDR3 protein: CASSLPPDEQYF

V gene: TRBV2
D gene: TRBD1
clone size: -
CDR3 length: 15
J gene: TRBJ2-7
CDR3 DNA: TGTGCCAGCAGTTTCGACAGGGGGATTTCCTACGAGCAGTACTTC
CDR3 protein: CASSFDRGISYEQYF

V gene: TRBV5-1
D gene: -
clone size: once
CDR3 length: 14
J gene: TRBJ2-5
CDR3 DNA: TGCGCCAGCAGCTTGGGGGCAGGGTGGGAGACCCAGTACTTC
CDR3 protein: CASSLGAGWETQYF

V gene: TRBV18
D gene: -
clone size: once
CDR3 length: 17
J gene: TRBJ2-3
CDR3 DNA: TGTGCCAGCTCACCACCGAGGAGACGGGAGAGTTCAGATACGCAGTATTTT
CDR3 protein: CASSPPRRRESSDTQYF

V gene: TRBV10-3
D gene: -
clone size: -
CDR3 length: 12
J gene: TRBJ1-1
CDR3 DNA: TGTGCCATCAGTGAGAGGGGGACTGAAGCTTTCTTT
CDR3 protein: CAISERGTEAFF

V gene: TRBV10-3
D gene: -
clone size: once
CDR3 length: 13
J gene: TRBJ2-7
CDR3 DNA: TGTGCCATCAGTAGGGACGGGTCCTACGAGCAGTACTTC
CDR3 protein: CAISRDGSYEQYF

V gene: TRBV9
D gene: TRBD1
clone size: -
CDR3 length: 14
J gene: TRBJ2-1
CDR3 DNA: TGTGCCAGCAGCCCCCGACAGGGGGCGAGTGAGCAGTTCTTC
CDR3 protein: CASSPRQGASEQFF

V gene: TRBV6-5
D gene: TRBD1
clone size: once
CDR3 length: 15
J gene: TRBJ2-7
CDR3 DNA: TGTGCCAGCAGTGGCGGGACAGGGGTCGCCTACGAGCAGTACTTC
CDR3 protein: CASSGGTGVAYEQYF

V gene: TRBV7-3
D gene: TRBD1
clone size: -
CDR3 length: 16
J gene: TRBJ1-2
CDR3 DNA: TGTGCCAGCAGCTTAGGGGCCCCAGGGGGCTCCTATGGCTACACCTTC
CDR3 protein: CASSLGAPGGSYGYTF

V gene: TRBV21-1
D gene: -
clone size: -
CDR3 length: 19
J gene: TRBJ2-1
CDR3 DNA: TGTGCCAGCAGCAAAGCGGGTCCCTGTACTAGCGGGAAATGCAATGAGCAGTTCTTC
CDR3 protein: CASSKAGPCTSGKCNEQFF

V gene: TRBV7-2
D gene: TRBD1
clone size: -
CDR3 length: 15
J gene: TRBJ2-1
CDR3 DNA: TGTGCCAGCAGCTGGGGACAGGGTTCCTACAATGAGCAGTTCTTC
CDR3 protein: CASSWGQGSYNEQFF

V gene: TRBV7-3
D gene: TRBD1
clone size: -
CDR3 length: 15
J gene: TRBJ2-3
CDR3 DNA: TGTGCCAGCAGCCCGAGCGGACAGGGAACAGATACGCAGTATTTT
CDR3 protein: CASSPSGQGTDTQYF

V gene: TRBV27
D gene: TRBD2
clone size: -
CDR3 length: 16
J gene: TRBJ2-2
CDR3 DNA: TGTGCCAGCAGGGGACTAGCGAGAGTTAACACCGGGGAGCTGTTTTTT
CDR3 protein: CASRGLARVNTGELFF

V gene: TRBV4-2
D gene: TRBD1
clone size: -
CDR3 length: 18
J gene: TRBJ1-2
CDR3 DNA: TGTGCCAGCAGCCCCCGGACAGGGGGAGAGAAGCGTAACTATGGCTACACCTTC
CDR3 protein: CASSPRTGGEKRNYGYTF

V gene: TRBV11-2
D gene: -
clone size: -
CDR3 length: 16
J gene: TRBJ2-5
CDR3 DNA: TGTGCCAGCAGCTTTATGACTATCTTGGGGAAAGAGACCCAGTACTTC
CDR3 protein: CASSFMTILGKETQYF

V gene: TRBV7-9
D gene: TRBD1
clone size: -
CDR3 length: 18
J gene: TRBJ2-5
CDR3 DNA: TGTGCCAGCAGCTTATTTGGGTTATTACAGGGGGCCCCCGAGACCCAGTACTTC
CDR3 protein: CASSLFGLLQGAPETQYF

V gene: TRBV27
D gene: TRBD2
clone size: once
CDR3 length: 15
J gene: TRBJ2-7
CDR3 DNA: TGTGCCAGCAGTTTATCCCCTGGGACTACCGTCGAGCAGTACTTC
CDR3 protein: CASSLSPGTTVEQYF

V gene: TRBV18
D gene: -
clone size: -
CDR3 length: 14
J gene: TRBJ2-2
CDR3 DNA: TGTGCCAGCTCACCAGTGGAAAACACCGGGGAGCTGTTTTTT
CDR3 protein: CASSPVENTGELFF

V gene: TRBV6-4
D gene: TRBD1
clone size: once
CDR3 length: 17
J gene: TRBJ2-4
CDR3 DNA: TGTGCCAGCATCACAAAGGGGGACAGACTTCTCAAAAACATTCAGTACTTC
CDR3 protein: CASITKGDRLLKNIQYF

V gene: TRBV18
D gene: TRBD1
clone size: -
CDR3 length: 15
J gene: TRBJ1-2
CDR3 DNA: TGTGCCAGCTCACGACTTGGGACAGGGGATACTGGCTACACCTTC
CDR3 protein: CASSRLGTGDTGYTF

V gene: TRBV7-9
D gene: -
clone size: -
CDR3 length: 14
J gene: TRBJ1-4
CDR3 DNA: TGTGCCAGCAGTTCCCGTATCGGGGGGGAAAAACTGTTTTTT
CDR3 protein: CASSSRIGGEKLFF

V gene: TRBV28
D gene: -
clone size: -
CDR3 length: 12
J gene: TRBJ1-4
CDR3 DNA: TGTGCCAGCAGTTTAAATGTTGAAAAACTGTTTTTT
CDR3 protein: CASSLNVEKLFF

V gene: TRBV28
D gene: -
clone size: -
CDR3 length: 14
J gene: TRBJ1-1
CDR3 DNA: TGTGCCAGCAGTTTGTGGACGGAGGGGGCTGAAGCTTTCTTT
CDR3 protein: CASSLWTEGAEAFF

V gene: TRBV5-8
D gene: -
clone size: -
CDR3 length: 15
J gene: TRBJ1-5
CDR3 DNA: TGTGCCAGCAGCCATAGCCGCCGGGGCATTCAGCCCCAGCATTTT
CDR3 protein: CASSHSRRGIQPQHF

V gene: TRBV27
D gene: -
clone size: -
CDR3 length: 15
J gene: TRBJ2-6
CDR3 DNA: TGTGCCAGCAGTTCCGTGGTCTCTGGGGCCAACGTCCTGACTTTC
CDR3 protein: CASSSVVSGANVLTF